This T cell receptor beta chain was retrieved from a study of radiotherapy plus CTLA-4 blockade in lung cancer. Study background: Objective responses were recorded in roughly 17% of patients, with disease control recorded in roughly 31%.

Points from the study as a whole: Peripheral blood showed expansion of tumor-derived TCR clones after radiotherapy and ipilimumab.

The data were produced by immunoSEQ multiplex PCR, yet TCRdb's version contains in-frame clones alone and is incomplete. This sample has 45,000 to 55,000 clones, with approximately 86% found just once. In regard to this clone: Its antigen is not known.

Per germline, CDR1 MNHNY and CDR2 SVGAGI (reference sequence). V shed 5 bases, J shed 11 bases, and the junction held 14 bases outside the gene matches. The CDR3 loop spans 14 amino acids. The sequenced sample was peripheral blood, obtained from a patient treated with radiotherapy plus ipilimumab. This chain links TRBV6-6 with TRBJ1-1; 7 bases match TRBD1. The TCR comes from a human donor with non-small cell lung cancer that progressed on radiotherapy plus ipilimumab. Some clones in this sample may be carry-over from other donors' samples. The CDR3 sequence is CASSQPKTGRSAFF. Written as DNA, the CDR3 is TGTGCCAGCAGTCAGCCCAAGACAGGGAGGAGCGCTTTCTTT.